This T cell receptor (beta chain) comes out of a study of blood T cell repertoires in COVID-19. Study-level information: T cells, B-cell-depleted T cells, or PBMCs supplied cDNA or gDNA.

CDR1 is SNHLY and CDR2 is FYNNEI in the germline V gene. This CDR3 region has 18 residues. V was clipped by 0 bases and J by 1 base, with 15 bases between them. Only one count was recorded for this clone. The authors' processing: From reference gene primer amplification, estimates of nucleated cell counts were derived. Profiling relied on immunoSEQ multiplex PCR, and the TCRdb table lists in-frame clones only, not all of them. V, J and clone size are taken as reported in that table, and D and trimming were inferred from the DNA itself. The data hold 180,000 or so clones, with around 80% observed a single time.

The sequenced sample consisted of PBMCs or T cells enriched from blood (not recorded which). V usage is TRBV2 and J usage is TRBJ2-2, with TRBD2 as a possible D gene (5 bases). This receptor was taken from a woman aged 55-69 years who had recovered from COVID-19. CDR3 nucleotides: TGTGCCAGCAGTGAAGCGGATGAGGACTGGGGGAACACCGGGGAGCTGTTTTTT. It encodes CASSEADEDWGNTGELFF.